This T cell receptor beta chain derives from a study of T cell changes during pregnancy in multiple sclerosis. This CDR3 is built from 15 residues. Germline CDR1 MNHEY, CDR2 SVGAGI. V was trimmed by 6 bases and J by 3 bases, leaving 18 bases between them. Data came from immunoSEQ multiplex PCR; TCRdb stores just in-frame clones and leaves some out. The sample lists tens of thousands of clones; approximately 86% were seen once. Material: CD4+ T cells from peripheral blood mononuclear cells, obtained in the third trimester of pregnancy. This TCR was sampled from a female donor with multiple sclerosis, enrolled in a pregnancy study. This chain connects TRBV6-5 to TRBJ2-7; perhaps TRBD1 as D (5 bases). DNA for the CDR3: TGTGCCAGCAGCCCTACTGCTAACACAGGCTACGAGCAGTACTTC. Encoded protein: CASSPTANTGYEQYF.